This TCR beta chain derives from a study of CD8 T cells in Susac syndrome (dated by TCRdb to the late 2010s). With regard to the full study: Repertoire sequencing was used to test whether CD8+ T cell activation and differentiation in Susac syndrome was antigen driven. Paper-wide results and their limitations: The number of individuals in the TCR sequencing and HLA analysis was recognized as being relatively small.

Peripheral blood CD8+ and CD4+ T cells from healthy donors, Susac syndrome patients and multiple sclerosis patients were profiled by high-throughput TCR beta sequencing. The multiple sclerosis controls were treatment-naive patients who had stable or active relapsing-remitting disease and met the revised McDonald criteria. Bulk CD8+ and CD4+ T cells were purified magnetically by negative isolation, whereas CD8+ TEMRA cells were enriched by FACS. Blood was collected in EDTA tubes and processed within 24 hours, with PBMCs isolated through density gradient centrifugation. PBMCs intended for TCR sequencing were cryopreserved in liquid nitrogen and were subsequently thawed in a 37 degrees C water bath. A purity of at least 90% was achieved for sorted or isolated CD4+, CD8+ and CD8+ TEMRA cells. Notes on this clonotype: Its binding antigen is unknown. No per-base quality is available; no much larger clone lies one base away.

RNA was extracted using the RNeasy kit, and roughly 0.5 to 1 ug of the RNA was reverse transcribed with random hexamers. The immunoSEQ multiplex PCR assay, which covers 54 Vbeta and 13 Jbeta segments, was used to amplify TCR beta CDR3 regions. PCR amplification bias was corrected by using a synthetic template baseline for primer optimization and computational correction. Under the source paper's analysis protocol: Reads were annotated to V, D and J genes per IMGT and analyzed with immunoSEQ Analyzer, keeping only productive sequences. To calculate clonality, Shannon entropy was normalized by log2 of the number of productive unique sequences and then subtracted from one. For each patient and control, public and private clones were evaluated among the 100 most prevalent clones. Clones were defined as Susac-specific when absent from the healthy and MS cohorts, from 1,000 to 1,100 published viral clones and from other ImmuneACCESS disease sequences. TCRdb reran the public reads through fastp at Q25 and MiXCR, keeping productive beta chains. Rows with a matching CDR3 protein are joined into one entry that keeps the most common DNA and genes. TCRdb, not the original authors, processed these V and J calls. A total of a few hundred thousand distinct CDR3 sequences appear in this sample, roughly 94% of them only once. The ten largest account for around 0.08% of the sample.

V is pared back by 3 bases and J by 0 bases, with 8 bases lying between the germline termini. The CDR3 starts with the cysteine, ends with the phenylalanine, and has 14 residues. The only DNA kept is the CDR3, 42 bases in frame from the first base. The material sequenced was CD4+ T cells from PBMCs. The rearranged segments are TRBV12-3 or TRBV12-4 and TRBJ1-1; no D segment can be confidently identified. This TCR was recovered from a human donor with multiple sclerosis. DNA sequence: TGTGCCAGCAGTTTCCCGGGGATGAACACTGAAGCTTTCTTT. Translation gives CASSFPGMNTEAFF.